The subject of this entry is one TCR beta chain. This clonotype has a handful of counts. What antigen it recognizes has not been identified. No much larger clone is present one base from it, and per-base qualities are unavailable. Libraries of naive CD8 T cells were generated from about 21,000 to 970,000 sorted cells, with 10%, 30% or 50% of the purified RNA used. On a BD FACSAria II, naive CD8 T cells were FACS-sorted as CD8+CD4-CCR7+CD45RA+ and collected into RLT Plus buffer. Ten to eleven TCR copies' worth of Jurkat RNA were spiked into roughly 20,000-1,000,000 naive CD8 T cell samples to test detection sensitivity. Enrichment of CD8 T cells was done with RosetteSep CD8+ T Cell Enrichment Cocktail plus Ficoll-Paque, and ACK red cell lysis came afterward. The library came from PCR. Sequencing relied on an Illumina HiSeq 4000. Preparation of bulk TCR libraries followed a previously described approach, with the TCR primers listed in Table S5. Purification of total RNA was performed with the Qiagen AllPrep DNA/RNA kit. Reads from multiple sequencing runs of the same library were pooled before analysis. In the original analysis: Reads were retained only if an exact TCR constant sequence was present, and the retained reads were trimmed to 150 nt and grouped according to their 12-nt molecular barcodes. Reads within each barcode group were sub-clustered using a 15% Levenshtein threshold, and quality-weighted consensus sequences were constructed for each RNA molecule. Non-functional sequences were removed, as were lower-count sequences one edit away from another. Based on fitting two negative binomial distributions, any barcode sub-cluster with under 20% of the maximum read count was discarded. Using fastp at Q25 and MiXCR, TCRdb reprocessed the public reads and kept productive beta chains. Every CDR3 protein is listed once, alongside the most common genes and DNA of its rows. TCRdb, not the authors, supplied the V and J calls. In this sample the table shows fewer than 100,000 distinct CDR3 sequences, 20% to 25% of which occur a single time. The ten largest make up approximately 1.1% of the sample.

The CDR3, from cysteine to phenylalanine, totals 15 residues. The read is trimmed to its CDR3 DNA, 45 bases read in frame from base 1. V lost 6 bases and J lost 2 bases; the stretch between them is 11 bases long. CDR1 is given as MNHEY and CDR2 as SMNVEV, both from the germline V gene (reference sequence). This sample was included in a study of molecular identifiers for immune sequencing clone quantification (dated by TCRdb to the late 2010s). Some background on the complete study: For a replicate experiment, RNA from 20,000 or 100,000 naive CD8 T cells was divided into five aliquots, and four of the five aliquots were sequenced. This methods study used CD8 T cells to benchmark TCR RNA copy counting and molecular-identifier clustering-based TCR repertoire sequencing (MIDCIRS).

Study-wide findings and limitations: When barcode sub-clustering was not used, chimeric consensus sequences inflated TCR diversity, with chimeras reaching as high as 47%. Spiked-in Jurkat TCR RNA equal to a single cell's worth was reported to be detectable even within one million naive CD8 T cells. Modeling indicated 2.5 to 3.5 TCR RNA copies recovered per cell, compared with roughly 9.7 by digital PCR, which implies a capture efficiency of 25% to 35%. Highly expanded clone sizes could be underestimated if identical TCR molecules share a barcode. In CMV-specific effector cells, clones with more than 20 RNA copies contained over 98% of molecules, whereas in naive cells such clones contained under 1% of molecules. Naive libraries contained spiked-in Jurkat TCR RNA (more than 9 copies' worth), which is not part of the donor repertoire.

This receptor was taken from a human donor in good health. Some libraries in this study had Jurkat cell RNA spiked in. The chain couples TRBV27 to TRBJ2-6; the D gene remains uncertain. Specimen: naive CD8+ T cells from blood, with Jurkat cell RNA spiked in. Taken with the paper, the label for cell subset or site translates to: FACS-sorted CD8+CD4-CCR7+CD45RA+ naive T cells. DNA sequence: TGTGCCAGCAGCCTCTCTTTCCCTGGGGCCAACGTCCTGACTTTC. Its translation reads: CASSLSFPGANVLTF.